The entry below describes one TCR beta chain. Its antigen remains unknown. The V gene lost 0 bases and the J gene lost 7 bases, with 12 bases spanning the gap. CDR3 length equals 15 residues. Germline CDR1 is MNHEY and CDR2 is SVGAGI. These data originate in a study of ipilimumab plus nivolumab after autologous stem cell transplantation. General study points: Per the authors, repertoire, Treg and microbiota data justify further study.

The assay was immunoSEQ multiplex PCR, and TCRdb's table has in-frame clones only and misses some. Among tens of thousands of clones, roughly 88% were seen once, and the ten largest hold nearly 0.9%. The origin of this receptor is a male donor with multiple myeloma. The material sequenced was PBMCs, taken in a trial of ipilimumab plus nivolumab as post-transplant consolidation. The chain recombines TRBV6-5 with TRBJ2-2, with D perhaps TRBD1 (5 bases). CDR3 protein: CASSYSLGHVGELFF. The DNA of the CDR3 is TGTGCCAGCAGTTACTCCCTCGGACATGTCGGGGAGCTGTTTTTT.